This T cell receptor (beta chain) was identified in a study of CD8+CD57+ T cells in acquired aplastic anemia. Study as a whole: DNA from sorted CD4+ and CD8+ cells averaged about 3.2 ug.

General study findings and limits: A significant difference in CD8+ Simpson's diversity between patients and controls was not found. It was found that some 31 CD8+ CDR3 sequences were shared between patients and controls.

CDR1 and CDR2 (germline): LNHNV, YYDKDF (reference sequence). The CDR3 consists of 13 residues. For CDR3 and TCR beta VDJ profiling, genomic DNA was the template used. Each CDR3 protein gets one entry after TCRdb re-called the reads with MiXCR. The sample has 100,000 to 150,000 distinct CDR3 sequences; about half are singletons. With regard to this clonotype: Its antigen is still unknown. An end of the junction does not agree with germline; a read error may underlie this.

The source of this sequence is a human donor in good health, serving as a control. Sequencing was performed on sorted CD4+, CD8+, or CD8+CD57+ T cells (not recorded which) from PBMCs. The V and J genes are TRBV15 and TRBJ2-7; 7 positions match TRBD2. CDR3 bases: TGTGCCGCCAGCAGCGGGACCTCCTACGAGCAGTACTTC. This encodes CAASSGTSYEQYF.